What follows are 21 T cell receptor beta chains derived from one specimen sequenced in a study of cytomegalovirus exposure and HLA in healthy donors. This table comes from immunoSEQ multiplex PCR, and its TCRdb copy is limited to in-frame clones, with some not included. The repertoire holds some 83,000 clones, about 94% seen once, with over 2% in the top ten. Sequencing used PBMCs. The receptors stem from a woman aged 18-29 years in good health and CMV-seronegative.

The chain has TRBV5-1 and TRBJ2-3, with 7 positions matching TRBD2. CDR3 size: 16 residues. Germline assignment: CDR1 SGHRS and CDR2 YFSETQ. Trimming removed 7 bases from V and 0 bases from J; junction bases left unmatched: 11. The CDR3 DNA is TGCGCCAGCGGAGGCCGGGTGACTAGCAGCACAGATACGCAGTATTTT. Encoded protein: CASGGRVTSSTDTQYF.

This chain uses TRBV6-1 with TRBJ1-3; D gene uncertain. V lost 1 base and J 0 bases, leaving 10 bases between the germline ends. The CDR3 totals 16 residues. Looked up from germline, CDR1 is MNHNS and CDR2 is SASEGT. The CDR3 protein is CASSEEPSFSGNTIYF. CDR3 in DNA: TGTGCCAGCAGTGAAGAACCCAGTTTCTCTGGAAACACCATATATTTT.

The chain carries TRBV9 and TRBJ2-1; 7 bases match TRBD2. The CDR3 extends over 16 amino acids. Looked up from germline, CDR1 is SGDLS and CDR2 is YYNGEE. With 0 bases clipped from V and 5 bases from J, the junction kept 8 bases outside the gene matches. CDR3 region: CASSVGWGGEDNEQFF. Here the CDR3 DNA reads TGTGCCAGCAGCGTAGGTTGGGGGGGAGAGGACAATGAGCAGTTCTTC.

This sequence joins TRBV30 and TRBJ2-3; no clear D gene. Germline loops: CDR1 GTSNPN, CDR2 SVGIG (reference sequence). V lost 7 bases and J lost 3, with 8 bases in between. The CDR3 covers 11 residues. The CDR3 DNA is TGTGCCTTCCAGAGGACAGATACGCAGTATTTT. Its translation is CAFQRTDTQYF.

This chain joins TRBV6-1 and TRBJ2-7, with D maybe TRBD2 (6 bases). The V end lost 7 bases, the J end lost 4 bases, and 20 bases lay between the germline ends. The CDR3 spans 15 residues. Germline-derived CDR1 and CDR2 are MNHNS and SASEGT. CDR3 in DNA: TGTGCCAGCAATTTTCTCTGGGGTAGCGGTTACGAGCAGTACTTC. Translation gives CASNFLWGSGYEQYF.

The chain links TRBV7-9 to TRBJ1-3, with TRBD1 identical over 7 bases. The CDR3 is 17 amino acids. Trimming at V came to 5 bases and at J to 0 bases, leaving 10 bases not matched to a gene. From germline, CDR1 is SEHNR and CDR2 FQNEAQ (reference sequence). The CDR3 coding sequence is TGTGCCAGCAGCCCGGTGAGGGGGCCCCTCTCTGGAAACACCATATATTTT. This gives the protein CASSPVRGPLSGNTIYF.

The rearrangement links TRBV6-1 to TRBJ1-1; D is possibly TRBD1 (6 bases). V dropped 3 bases and J dropped 1 base, with 18 bases sitting between them. The V gene's germline CDR1 is MNHNS and CDR2 SASEGT. The CDR3 contains 17 residues. DNA for the CDR3: TGTGCCAGCAGTGATCCCCACCTTGGACAGACGAACACTGAAGCTTTCTTT. Its translation is CASSDPHLGQTNTEAFF.

V is TRBV19 and J is TRBJ1-4; D gene ambiguous. Germline lookup yields CDR1 LNHDA and CDR2 SQIVND (reference sequence). Deletions cut 1 base from V and 3 bases from J, with 15 bases between. CDR3 size: 17 residues. This CDR3 reads CASSIGKESSPNEKLFF. In nucleotides, the CDR3 is TGTGCCAGTAGTATAGGAAAAGAATCAAGCCCTAATGAAAAACTGTTTTTT. The full variable domain, in which reference TRBV19 and TRBJ1-4 provide the parts outside the CDR3, is DGGITQSPKYLFRKEGQNVTLSCEQNLNHDAMYWYRQDPGQGLRLIYYSQIVNDFQKGDIAEGYSVSREKKESFPLTVTSAQKNPTAFYLCASSIGKESSPNEKLFFGSGTQLSVL.

The V call is TRBV14, the J call TRBJ1-5, with D unresolved. Trimming took 0 bases from V and 7 from J, leaving 7 bases between them. The CDR3 has 13 amino acids. Germline V CDR1 and CDR2: SGHDN, FVKESK. The CDR3 loop is CASSQDARQPQHF. The CDR3 DNA reads TGTGCCAGCAGCCAAGACGCGAGGCAGCCCCAGCATTTT. The whole variable domain, filled in from reference TRBV14 and TRBJ1-5, reads EAGVTQFPSHSVIEKGQTVTLRCDPISGHDNLYWYRRVMGKEIKFLLHFVKESKQDESGMPNNRFLAERTGGTYSTLKVQPAELEDSGVYFCASSQDARQPQHFGDGTRLSIL.

The chain links TRBV29-1 to TRBJ2-7; TRBD2 is a possible D gene (5 bases). The CDR3 length is 13 residues. Trimming cost V 5 bases and J 4 bases, with 15 bases left between them. Per germline, CDR1 SQVTM and CDR2 ANQGSEA. CDR3 coding DNA: TGCAGCGTTCTCCCTGGCCGGGGATACGAGCAGTACTTC. Translation: CSVLPGRGYEQYF.

This rearrangement joins TRBV7-9 to TRBJ1-1; 7 nucleotides agree with TRBD1. Germline loops: CDR1 SEHNR, CDR2 FQNEAQ (reference sequence). The CDR3 runs 12 residues. V lost 6 bases, J lost 11 bases, and 9 bases stayed unmatched. CDR3 sequence (DNA): TGTGCCAGCAGGCACGGACAGGAGGGGGCTTTCTTT. It is translated as CASRHGQEGAFF.

V gene TRBV19 combines with J gene TRBJ1-6, with 9 bases identical to TRBD1. Germline-derived CDR1 and CDR2 are LNHDA and SQIVND (reference sequence). The CDR3 loop spans 13 amino acids. V trimming: 8 bases; J trimming: 5 bases; junction bases outside the gene matches: 1. The CDR3 loop reads CASGDRDNSPLHF. The CDR3 nucleotides read TGTGCCAGTGGGGACAGGGATAATTCACCCCTCCACTTT.

The CDR3 DNA follows: TGTGCCAGCAGCGCGGCCTCCTACGAGCAGTACTTC. It codes for CASSAASYEQYF. The J gene is TRBJ2-7, the V gene TRBV6-6; the D is unclear. The CDR3 extends over 12 amino acids. CDR1 is MNHNY, CDR2 SVGAGI, per germline (reference sequence). The V and J ends lost 6 bases and 0 bases respectively, with 6 bases between them.

V gene TRBV6-5 combines with J gene TRBJ1-1; 7 bases map to TRBD1. With V trimmed by 6 bases and J by 0 bases, 4 bases remained unmatched. CDR1 and CDR2 from the germline V gene are MNHEY and SVGAGI. The CDR3 sequence is 14 residues long. The DNA of the CDR3 is TGTGCCAGCAGCGAGGGACAGATGAACACTGAAGCTTTCTTT. This translates into CASSEGQMNTEAFF.

The CDR3 nucleotides are TGTGCCAGCAGTTATGATGGACAGCTCTATAATTCACCCCTCCACTTT. It codes for CASSYDGQLYNSPLHF. The genes are TRBV6-6 and TRBJ1-6, with D perhaps TRBD1 (6 bases). From germline, CDR1 is MNHNY and CDR2 SVGAGI (reference sequence). Trimming cost V 3 bases and J 3 bases, with 12 bases left between them. This CDR3 has 16 amino acids.

This chain connects TRBV5-1 to TRBJ2-7; a possible D gene is TRBD2 (5 bases). Germline V lookup: CDR1 SGHRS, CDR2 YFSETQ. Deletions cut 0 bases from V and 7 bases from J, with 14 bases between. The CDR3 contains 14 residues. CDR3 in amino acids: CASSLESGSGEQYF. In DNA form, the CDR3 reads TGCGCCAGCAGCTTGGAGTCGGGGTCAGGTGAGCAGTACTTC. Filled out from reference TRBV5-1 and TRBJ2-7, the complete variable domain reads KAGVTQTPRYLIKTRGQQVTLSCSPISGHRSVSWYQQTPGQGLQFLFEYFSETQRNKGNFPGRFSGRQFSNSRSEMNVSTLELGDSALYLCASSLESGSGEQYFGPGTRLTVT.

The chain has TRBV28 and TRBJ1-5, with 8 nucleotides matching TRBD1. The CDR3 spans 17 residues. The germline gives CDR1 MDHEN, CDR2 SYDVKM. V trimming: 4 bases; J trimming: 0 bases; junction bases outside the gene matches: 8. The CDR3 is CASSSGQEAYSNQPQHF. CDR3 bases: TGTGCCAGCAGTTCGGGACAGGAGGCATATAGCAATCAGCCCCAGCATTTT.

This rearrangement joins TRBV4-1 to TRBJ1-3; D is unclear. This CDR3 region has 13 residues. From germline, CDR1 is MGHRA and CDR2 YSYEKL. The germline V and J ends were trimmed by 0 bases and 3 bases, with 3 bases remaining between them. The CDR3 here is CASSQDLGNTIYF. CDR3 coding DNA: TGCGCCAGCAGCCAAGATCTTGGAAACACCATATATTTT.

This clone was found once. J is TRBJ1-1 and V is TRBV18; D gene unclear. There are 13 residues in the CDR3. Germline-derived CDR1 and CDR2 are KGHSH and LQKENI. V was shortened by 6 bases and J by 0 bases, with 8 bases between the two germline ends. The CDR3 bases are TGTGCCAGCTCGGCCGACATGAACACTGAAGCTTTCTTT. It specifies CASSADMNTEAFF.

The V and J genes are TRBV9 and TRBJ2-6; 7 bases line up with TRBD2. This CDR3 comprises 17 residues. CDR1 and CDR2 (germline): SGDLS, YYNGEE. The trim removed 0 bases at V and 2 bases at J, leaving 5 bases unmatched. The CDR3 here is CASSVAKAGAGANVLTF. CDR3 DNA: TGTGCCAGCAGCGTAGCAAAGGCGGGAGCTGGGGCCAACGTCCTGACTTTC. Variable domain in full (rest from reference TRBV9 and TRBJ2-6): DSGVTQTPKHLITATGQRVTLRCSPRSGDLSVYWYQQSLDQGLQFLIQYYNGEERAKGNILERFSAQQFPDLHSELNLSSLELGDSALYFCASSVAKAGAGANVLTFGAGSRLTVL.

The V call is TRBV4-3, the J call TRBJ2-4, with 7 nucleotides matching TRBD1. Germline loops: CDR1 LGHNA, CDR2 YSLEER. J gave up 5 bases and V 0 bases, and 4 bases lay outside the gene matches. The CDR3 is made up of 15 amino acids. The CDR3: CASSQDGDSQNIQYF. The CDR3 DNA sequence: TGCGCCAGCAGCCAAGATGGGGACAGCCAAAACATTCAGTACTTC.